This TCR beta chain was captured in a study of technical replicates of blood from a few donors (dated by TCRdb to 2017 to 2019). There are 15 amino acids in the CDR3, from cysteine to phenylalanine inclusive. Left in the record is the CDR3 DNA by itself, 45 bases read in frame from the first base. According to the germline V gene (reference sequence), CDR1 reads SGHNT and CDR2 reads YYREEE. V is cut by 4 bases and J by 0 bases, and the space between the germline ends is 12 bases. Of note for this clone: Its antigen is unknown. The record has no base qualities; no much larger clone is one base away.

Receptor amplification or capture employed the immunoSEQ multiplex PCR assay. TCRdb carries this immuneACCESS record with in-frame sequences only. Its versions omit some clonotypes, under half of them owing to an unresolved V gene in the studies checked, with the rest unexplained. In this sample the table shows 55,000 to 75,000 clones, 91% of which occur a single time. The top ten clonotypes cover less than 5% of the sample. The TCR comes from a human donor in good health. Some clones in this sample may be carry-over from other donors' samples. The chain couples TRBV5-4 to TRBJ2-3; matching of 5 bases hints at TRBD2 as the D gene. The sample was PBMCs. The nucleotide sequence reads as follows: TGTGCCAGCAGCGGAGGACCGACGAGCACAGATACGCAGTATTTT. Translated, this gives CASSGGPTSTDTQYF.